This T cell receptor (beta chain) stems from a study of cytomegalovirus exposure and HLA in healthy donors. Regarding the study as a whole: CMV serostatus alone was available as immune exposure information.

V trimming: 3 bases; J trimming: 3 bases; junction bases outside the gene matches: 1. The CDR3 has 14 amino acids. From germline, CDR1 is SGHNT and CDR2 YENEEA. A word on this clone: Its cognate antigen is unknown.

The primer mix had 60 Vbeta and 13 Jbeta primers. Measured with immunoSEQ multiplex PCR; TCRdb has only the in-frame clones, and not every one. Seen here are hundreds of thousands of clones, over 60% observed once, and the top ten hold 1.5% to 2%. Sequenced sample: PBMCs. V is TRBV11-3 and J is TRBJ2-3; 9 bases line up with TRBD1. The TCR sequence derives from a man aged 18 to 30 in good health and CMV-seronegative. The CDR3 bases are TGTGCCAGCAGCTTGGGACAGGGTACAGATACGCAGTATTTT. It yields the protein CASSLGQGTDTQYF. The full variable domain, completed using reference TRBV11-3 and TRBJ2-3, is EAGVVQSPRYKIIEKKQPVAFWCNPISGHNTLYWYLQNLGQGPELLIRYENEEAVDDSQLPKDRFSAERLKGVDSTLKIQPAELGDSAVYLCASSLGQGTDTQYFGPGTRLTVL.